This T cell receptor beta chain was recovered during a study of blood T cell repertoires in COVID-19. As originally analysed: Amplified reference gene primers provided the basis for estimating nucleated cell counts. The data were produced by immunoSEQ multiplex PCR, yet TCRdb's version contains in-frame clones alone and is incomplete. V and J calls and clone size are as listed in that table; D and trimming were resolved from the DNA. The sample lists 99,000 or so clones; roughly 82% were seen once. The CDR3 is 11 residues long. Sequencing was performed on peripheral blood. The chain recombines TRBV7-5 with TRBJ2-7; the table assigns TRBD2, which was not confirmed against the DNA. TRBV7-5 is tagged as a pseudogene. This clonotype was sampled from a man aged 60 to 75 with acute or convalescent COVID-19. In nucleotides, the CDR3 is TGTGTCAGAGCTAGGCCCTCTGAGCAGTACTTC. It encodes CVRARPSEQYF.